The 18 T cell receptor beta chains reported below all come from one sample, sequenced in a study of spatial heterogeneity in lung cancer. The sample's time point: blood at routine non-recurrence follow-up after resection. In each case, whole RNA from tumor, nontumor lung or frozen PBMC was sequenced unsorted. TCRdb independently ran MiXCR on the 5' RACE reads; one entry per CDR3 protein. The table has about 26,000 distinct CDR3 sequences, about 5.6% seen once; the top ten hold around a fifth. Sample: PBMCs, taken at follow-up. The origin of the receptors is a male donor with early-stage non-small cell lung cancer.

This clonotype was seen repeatedly, ten times or more. The chain combines TRBV7-2 with TRBJ2-1; the match to TRBD2 covers 12 bases. The length of the CDR3 is 14 residues. Germline CDR1 is SGHTA and CDR2 is FQGNSA. Trimming at V came to 4 bases and at J to 12 bases, leaving 7 bases not matched to a gene. The CDR3 here is CASSSGLAGPPQFF. CDR3 sequence (DNA): TGTGCCAGCAGCTCGGGACTAGCGGGCCCCCCGCAGTTCTTC. The variable domain in full, completed from reference TRBV7-2 and TRBJ2-1, reads GAGVSQSPSNKVTEKGKDVELRCDPISGHTALYWYRQSLGQGLEFLIYFQGNSAPDKSGLPSDRFSAERTGGSVSTLTIQRTQQEDSAVYLCASSSGLAGPPQFFGPGTRLTVL.

This clonotype was observed at least ten times. The chain combines TRBV5-4 with TRBJ1-3, with D hard to call. Trimming shortened V by 0 bases and J by 0 bases, and 10 bases separated the two germline ends. CDR1 SGHNT and CDR2 YYREEE come from the germline V gene (reference sequence). The CDR3 has 16 residues. The CDR3 sequence: CASSLAGSHSGNTIYF. DNA for the CDR3: TGTGCCAGCAGCTTGGCCGGCTCCCACTCTGGAAACACCATATATTTT.

The chain uses TRBV20-1 and TRBJ2-3, with 9 bases fitting TRBD2. V was clipped by 2 bases and J by 1 base; unmatched bases: 4. The CDR3 runs to 15 residues. Germline V gene data show CDR1 as DFQATT and CDR2 as SNEGSKA (reference sequence). CDR3 in amino acids: CSARIAGAGTDTQYF. The DNA of the CDR3 is TGCAGTGCTAGAATAGCGGGGGCCGGCACAGATACGCAGTATTTT.

At least ten counts were recorded for this clonotype. The chain carries TRBV6-2 or TRBV6-3 and TRBJ2-5; D is ambiguous. Germline CDR1 and CDR2: MNHEY and SVGEGT. V was clipped by 0 bases and J by 5 bases, with 7 bases between them. The CDR3 length is 13 residues. CDR3 sequence (DNA): TGTGCCAGCAGTTACTCGGGTGAGGAGACCCAGTACTTC. This sequence encodes CASSYSGEETQYF.

This chain uses TRBV20-1 with TRBJ2-1; 7 nucleotides agree with TRBD1. CDR3 length: 15 residues. Per the germline V gene, CDR1 is DFQATT and CDR2 is SNEGSKA (reference sequence). The V segment lost 4 bases and the J segment 7 bases; nucleotides outside the gene matches: 13. The CDR3 bases are TGCAGTGCTAAAAAGACAGGGAACTACGGGAATGAGCAGTTCTTC. It codes for CSAKKTGNYGNEQFF.

This clonotype was observed a few times. The rearrangement uses TRBV11-3 and TRBJ2-1; 11 bases line up with TRBD2. The V gene's germline CDR1 is SGHNT and CDR2 YENEEA. The CDR3 totals 17 residues. After removal of 5 bases from V and 9 bases from J, the junction contained 15 bases not matched to a gene. CDR3 coding DNA: TGTGCCAGCAGCGGAAGACTAGCGGGGAGAACAGGTACTGAGCAGTTCTTC. Translated: CASSGRLAGRTGTEQFF.

In its sample, this clonotype was seen a few times. Here the CDR3 DNA reads TGCGCCAGCAGCTCTACAGGGGGACAAGAGACCCAGTACTTC. It translates to CASSSTGGQETQYF. V gene TRBV5-1 combines with J gene TRBJ2-5, with 8 positions matching TRBD1. This CDR3 is 14 amino acids long. The trim removed 3 bases at V and 2 bases at J, leaving 3 bases unmatched. In germline, CDR1 is SGHRS, CDR2 YFSETQ. Variable domain in full (rest from reference TRBV5-1 and TRBJ2-5): KAGVTQTPRYLIKTRGQQVTLSCSPISGHRSVSWYQQTPGQGLQFLFEYFSETQRNKGNFPGRFSGRQFSNSRSEMNVSTLELGDSALYLCASSSTGGQETQYFGPGTRLLVL.

This clonotype was detected ten times or more. The chain has TRBV3-1 and TRBJ2-2; 7 nucleotides match TRBD1. CDR1 and CDR2 (germline): LGHDT, YNNKEL (reference sequence). The CDR3 contains 16 residues. The trim removed 2 bases at V and 4 bases at J, leaving 7 bases unmatched. CDR3 DNA: TGTGCCAGCAGCCAAAACCCGGGGACAGCCACCGGGGAGCTGTTTTTT. It translates to CASSQNPGTATGELFF.

The rearrangement joins TRBV7-9 to TRBJ1-2, with 10 bases matching TRBD1. Germline CDR1 reads SEHNR; CDR2 reads FQNEAQ (reference sequence). J gave up 6 bases and V 3 bases, and 4 bases lay outside the gene matches. CDR3 length equals 14 residues. CDR3 sequence reads: CASSFRQGANGYTF. CDR3 nucleotide sequence: TGTGCCAGCAGCTTCCGACAGGGGGCGAATGGCTACACCTTC. Full variable domain (rest looked up from reference TRBV7-9 and TRBJ1-2): DTGVSQNPRHKITKRGQNVTFRCDPISEHNRLYWYRQTLGQGPEFLTYFQNEAQLEKSRLLSDRFSAERPKGSFSTLEIQRTEQGDSAMYLCASSFRQGANGYTFGSGTRLTVV.

This clonotype was seen repeatedly, ten times or more. This chain links TRBV6-4 with TRBJ2-4; TRBD1 matches at 10 bases. Per germline, CDR1 MRHNA and CDR2 SNTAGT. J lost 2 bases, V lost 7 bases, and 8 bases had no gene match. The CDR3 sequence is 16 residues long. The CDR3 sequence: CASNRDRGTTKNIQYF. CDR3 DNA: TGTGCCAGCAACCGGGACAGGGGCACCACCAAAAACATTCAGTACTTC.

This clonotype was counted at least ten times. The gene calls are TRBV2 and TRBJ2-5; D possibly corresponds to TRBD2 (5 bases). V lost 2 bases and J 5 bases, leaving 6 bases between the germline ends. Germline V gene sequence: CDR1 SNHLY, CDR2 FYNNEI. The CDR3 runs to 12 residues. CDR3 DNA sequence: TGTGCCAGCAGTGAACCGGGGGAGACCCAGTACTTC. Its translation: CASSEPGETQYF.

The rearrangement joins TRBV7-2 to TRBJ1-2, with TRBD1 matching over 8 bases. Trimming at V came to 1 base and at J to 6 bases, leaving 4 bases not matched to a gene. Germline lookup yields CDR1 SGHTA and CDR2 FQGNSA. CDR3 length: 14 residues. CDR3 sequence (DNA): TGTGCCAGCAGCTTAGTAGGACAGGGAAATGGCTACACCTTC. Amino acids: CASSLVGQGNGYTF.

This clonotype was observed at least ten times. The chain links TRBV7-9 to TRBJ2-2; D possibly corresponds to TRBD1 (5 bases). Germline V gene data show CDR1 as SEHNR and CDR2 as FQNEAQ (reference sequence). The germline V and J ends were trimmed by 4 bases and 1 base, with 10 bases remaining between them. The CDR3 has 15 amino acids. The CDR3 sequence: CASSSETVNTGELFF. The CDR3 nucleotides read TGTGCCAGCAGCTCGGAGACAGTGAACACCGGGGAGCTGTTTTTT.

The V and J genes are TRBV7-3 and TRBJ2-7, with D perhaps matching TRBD2 (5 bases). In germline, CDR1 is SGHTA, CDR2 FQGTGA. This CDR3 comprises 12 residues. The V and J ends lost 7 bases and 6 bases respectively, with 13 bases between them. Written as DNA, the CDR3 is TGTGCCAGCACCGGAATGAGGGCCGAGCAGTACTTC. As protein: CASTGMRAEQYF.

At least ten counts were recorded for this clonotype. The genes are TRBV5-1 and TRBJ1-2; 12 bases are a match to TRBD1. CDR3 length equals 16 residues. Germline-derived CDR1 and CDR2 are SGHRS and YFSETQ. Trimming removed 1 base from V and 8 bases from J; junction bases left unmatched: 9. The CDR3: CASSLITGTGGDGYTF. CDR3 nucleotide sequence: TGCGCCAGCAGCTTGATTACCGGGACAGGGGGCGACGGCTACACCTTC.

There are a few counts of this clonotype. This could be a read error, since a much larger clone is one nucleotide away. The rearrangement uses TRBV7-2 and TRBJ2-3; D ambiguous. The V gene's germline CDR1 is SGHTA and CDR2 FQGNSA. Trimming left V 5 bases short and J 2 bases short, with 5 bases between. The CDR3 is made up of 12 amino acids. The CDR3 is CASSPITDTQYF. The CDR3 region has the DNA TGTGCCAGCAGCCCAATCACAGATACGCAGTATTTT.

This clonotype was counted at least ten times. The gene calls are TRBV7-2 and TRBJ2-5, with 10 bases matching TRBD2. The length of the CDR3 is 18 residues. The junction had 11 bases not matched to a gene; V was cut back by 2 bases and J by 2 bases. The V gene's germline CDR1 is SGHTA and CDR2 FQGNSA. CDR3 bases: TGTGCCAGCAGCTTAATGGGACTAGCGAGACCCCGACAAGAGACCCAGTACTTC. Amino acids: CASSLMGLARPRQETQYF.

This clonotype was recorded many times. The chain links TRBV10-2 to TRBJ1-1; D uncertain. V was pared by 6 bases and J by 1 base, with 15 bases between. Germline CDR1 is WSHSY and CDR2 is SAAADI. This CDR3 has 15 residues. The CDR3 coding sequence is TGCGCCAGCAGAAGGGATTCGGCTCCGAACACTGAAGCTTTCTTT. This codes for CASRRDSAPNTEAFF.